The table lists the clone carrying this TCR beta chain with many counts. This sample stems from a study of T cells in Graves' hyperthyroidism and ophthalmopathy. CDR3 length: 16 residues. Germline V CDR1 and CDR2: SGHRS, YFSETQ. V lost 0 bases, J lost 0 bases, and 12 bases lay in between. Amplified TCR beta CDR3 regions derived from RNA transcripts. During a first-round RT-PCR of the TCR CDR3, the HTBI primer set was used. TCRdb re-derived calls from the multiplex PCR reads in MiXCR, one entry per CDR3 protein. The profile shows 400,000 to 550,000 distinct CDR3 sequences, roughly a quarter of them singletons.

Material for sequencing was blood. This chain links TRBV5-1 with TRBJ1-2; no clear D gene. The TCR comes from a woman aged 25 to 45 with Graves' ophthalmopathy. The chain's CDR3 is CASSLDSLQANYGYTF. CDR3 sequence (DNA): TGCGCCAGCAGCTTGGACAGCCTCCAAGCTAACTATGGCTACACCTTC.